Listed here is a single TCR beta chain. One entry per CDR3 protein, called by TCRdb with MiXCR from the 5' RACE reads. The sample holds about 67,000 distinct CDR3 sequences, approximately 15% seen once. The data derive from a study of HIV-infected patients and healthy controls. The sample taken for sequencing was CD4+ T cells from blood. The source of this sequence is a human donor in good health.

The CDR3: CSPPLPESYNEQFF. DNA of the CDR3: TGCAGTCCACCGTTACCAGAATCCTACAATGAGCAGTTCTTC. This chain joins TRBV20-1 and TRBJ2-1; no clear D gene. The germline V and J ends were trimmed by 8 bases and 1 base, with 15 bases remaining between them. This CDR3 comprises 14 residues. Per the germline V gene, CDR1 is DFQATT and CDR2 is SNEGSKA (reference sequence).